The T cell receptor beta chain described here comes from a study of blood T cell repertoires in COVID-19. Study details: PBMCs, B-cell-depleted T cells, or T cells were the source of the cDNA or gDNA that made up the material.

This CDR3 comprises 15 residues. V was shortened by 2 bases and J by 6 bases, with 14 bases between the two germline ends. The germline CDR1 and CDR2 sequences are MNHEY and SVGEGT. As originally analysed: Estimation of nucleated cell counts relied on the amplification of reference gene primers. TCRdb's copy holds only in-frame clones and misses some; the assay was immunoSEQ multiplex PCR. That table gives V, J and clone size, and the DNA gave D and trimming. The sample lists approximately 330,000 clones; approximately 87% were seen once. The chain carries TRBV6-2 or TRBV6-3 and TRBJ1-5; no clear D gene. Sequencing was performed on peripheral blood. This clonotype was obtained from a woman aged 45-65 years with active or convalescent COVID-19. CDR3 loop: CASSYDLNPGQPQHF. Here the CDR3 DNA reads TGTGCCAGCAGTTACGATCTCAATCCCGGTCAGCCCCAGCATTTT.